The 2 T cell receptor beta chains given below trace back to one sample, sequenced in a study of cytomegalovirus exposure and HLA in healthy donors. This PCR relied on a set of 60 Vbeta primers and 13 Jbeta primers. Some clones are missing from TCRdb's copy, which holds only in-frame ones; the method was immunoSEQ multiplex PCR. The table records about 140,000 clones, about 66% of them present only once. Sequenced: PBMCs. The receptor source for this set is a male donor in good health and CMV-seronegative.

This clone came up a few times. The chain links TRBV7-2 to TRBJ2-7; D perhaps matches TRBD1 (5 bases). CDR1 is SGHTA, CDR2 FQGNSA, per germline. V shed 5 bases and J shed 1 base, with 9 bases lying between them. This CDR3 region has 13 residues. The CDR3 spells CASSPRGSYEQYF. In DNA, the CDR3 is TGTGCCAGCAGCCCAAGGGGTTCCTACGAGCAGTACTTC.

The rearrangement uses TRBV28 and TRBJ2-7; maybe TRBD2 (5 bases). Germline assignment: CDR1 MDHEN and CDR2 SYDVKM. The CDR3 sequence is 17 residues long. V was trimmed by 6 bases and J by 2 bases, leaving 23 bases between them. The CDR3, as DNA: TGTGCCAGCAGGACAACATATTCCGGGAAAGACCCCTACGAGCAGTACTTC. Its translation: CASRTTYSGKDPYEQYF.